The 9 T cell receptor beta chains below were found in one sample sequenced in a study of control samples from healthy donors and cancer patients. Sequenced by immunoSEQ multiplex PCR; TCRdb stores in-frame clones only, minus some. The data show roughly 130,000 clones, about 92% seen once. Input material: PBMCs. The receptors were sampled from a man aged 45-65 years with head and neck cancer.

This chain connects TRBV19 to TRBJ1-6, with 7 bases fitting TRBD1. With V trimmed by 5 bases and J by 9 bases, 10 bases remained unmatched. Germline V gives CDR1 LNHDA, CDR2 SQIVND (reference sequence). The CDR3 runs to 15 residues. The CDR3 DNA is TGTGCCAGTAGTGAATCCGACAGGGTGACTTCACCCCTCCACTTT. This gives the protein CASSESDRVTSPLHF.

CDR3: CASSNEIRGASLTDTQYF. The CDR3 region has the DNA TGTGCCAGCAGCAATGAGATCCGCGGGGCCTCACTTACAGATACGCAGTATTTT. The chain couples TRBV9 to TRBJ2-3; tentatively, D is TRBD2 (6 bases). Germline V gives CDR1 SGDLS, CDR2 YYNGEE. The V and J ends lost 4 bases and 3 bases respectively, with 24 bases between them. This CDR3 has 18 residues.

This clone was detected a few times. The V and J genes are TRBV11-2 and TRBJ1-1; D is uncertain. The CDR3 totals 14 residues. V was shortened by 3 bases and J by 1 base, with 9 bases between the two germline ends. CDR1 is SGHAT and CDR2 is FQNNGV in the germline V gene. CDR3 protein: CASSFKQKNTEAFF. In DNA form, the CDR3 reads TGTGCCAGCAGCTTCAAACAGAAGAACACTGAAGCTTTCTTT.

The gene calls are TRBV29-1 and TRBJ2-7; D is ambiguous. The V and J ends lost 3 bases and 9 bases respectively, with 15 bases between them. CDR1 and CDR2 from the germline V gene are SQVTM and ANQGSEA. The CDR3 runs to 12 residues. CDR3 nucleotide sequence: TGCAGCGTTGATCGGGTCGGCGGAGCGCAGTACTTC. It yields the protein CSVDRVGGAQYF.

The rearrangement joins TRBV7-6 to TRBJ2-3; a weak D match, TRBD2 (6 bases). CDR1 is SGHVS and CDR2 is FNYEAQ in the germline V gene. Trimming cost V 3 bases and J 0 bases, with 10 bases left between them. The CDR3 is made up of 15 amino acids. This CDR3 reads CASSFGGTSTDTQYF. In nucleotides, the CDR3 is TGTGCCAGCAGCTTCGGAGGGACGAGCACAGATACGCAGTATTTT.

This sequence joins TRBV7-2 and TRBJ2-5, with D unclear. CDR1 and CDR2 from the germline V gene are SGHTA and FQGNSA. The CDR3 runs to 14 residues. V gave up 1 base and J gave up 9 bases, with 15 bases separating them. The CDR3 spells CASSLGLGLVSQYF. CDR3 coding DNA: TGTGCCAGCAGCTTAGGGTTAGGGTTAGTGTCCCAGTACTTC.

This rearrangement joins TRBV4-3 to TRBJ1-1; TRBD1 might be the D (5 bases). Germline loops: CDR1 LGHNA, CDR2 YSLEER. With 2 bases removed from V and 5 bases from J, the gap between germline ends came to 9 bases. The CDR3 runs to 13 residues. The DNA of the CDR3 is TGCGCCAGCAGCCAATTGAGGGGAACTGAAGCTTTCTTT. Translation: CASSQLRGTEAFF.

The V and J genes are TRBV20-1 and TRBJ2-5, with 9 bases that match TRBD2. The junction had 3 bases not matched to a gene; V was cut back by 6 bases and J by 7 bases. This CDR3 region has 11 residues. Germline V gene sequence: CDR1 DFQATT, CDR2 SNEGSKA (reference sequence). The CDR3 loop is CSAGLAVTQYF. As DNA, the CDR3 is TGCAGTGCGGGACTAGCCGTGACCCAGTACTTC.

The chain recombines TRBV28 with TRBJ1-2; no definite D call. Germline CDR1 and CDR2: MDHEN and SYDVKM. The CDR3 is made up of 12 amino acids. The germline V and J ends were trimmed by 6 bases and 4 bases, with 9 bases remaining between them. This CDR3 reads CASSPAGYGYTF. The CDR3 bases are TGTGCCAGCAGCCCAGCAGGCTATGGCTACACCTTC.